One and the same sample provided the 9 T cell receptor beta chains below, sequenced in a study of radiotherapy plus CTLA-4 blockade in lung cancer (dated by TCRdb to the late 2010s). The method behind the library was the immunoSEQ multiplex PCR assay. TCRdb's version of the immuneACCESS table is confined to in-frame rearrangements and falls short of the full clone set. An unresolved V gene accounts for under half of the shortfall where checked; the remainder is of unknown origin. This sample is represented by roughly 50,000 clones; approximately 84% of them were singletons. Of the sample, more than 4.5% is held by the ten largest clones. The material was peripheral blood, obtained from a patient treated with radiotherapy plus ipilimumab. Every receptor here comes from a human donor with non-small cell lung cancer whose response to radiotherapy plus ipilimumab could not be evaluated.

The CDR3 loop reads CASSSPASGIYEQYF. The DNA for the CDR3 is TGTGCCAGCAGCTCGCCGGCTAGCGGGATCTACGAGCAGTACTTC. The V and J genes are TRBV13 and TRBJ2-7; 9 bases line up with TRBD2. Germline V gene data show CDR1 as PRHDT and CDR2 as FYEKMQ (reference sequence). V shed 4 bases, J shed 3 bases, and the junction held 7 bases outside the gene matches. The CDR3 contains 15 residues.

J is TRBJ1-5 and V is TRBV5-8, with D unclear. The CDR3 spans 13 residues. Germline V lookup: CDR1 SGHTS, CDR2 YDEGEE. V was cut by 0 bases and J by 4 bases, with 5 bases left in between. CDR3 loop: CASSLALNQPQHF. The CDR3 DNA reads as TGTGCCAGCAGCTTGGCCTTGAATCAGCCCCAGCATTTT.

This chain joins TRBV5-1 and TRBJ2-7, with 9 bases identical to TRBD2. Germline assignment: CDR1 SGHRS and CDR2 YFSETQ. CDR3 size: 16 residues. V was clipped by 4 bases and J by 3 bases; unmatched bases: 11. CDR3 DNA sequence: TGCGCCAGCAGCGCGGGCGCGAGGACTAGCGTCTACGAGCAGTACTTC. It translates to CASSAGARTSVYEQYF.

The chain combines TRBV11-2 with TRBJ1-1; D perhaps matches TRBD1 (5 bases). This CDR3 is 15 amino acids long. The V end was cut by 6 bases, the J end by 3 bases, with 17 bases between. Germline loops: CDR1 SGHAT, CDR2 FQNNGV. This CDR3 is CASSYTGGKDTEAFF. The CDR3 nucleotides read TGTGCCAGCAGTTACACCGGGGGTAAGGACACTGAAGCTTTCTTT.

The chain combines TRBV19 with TRBJ1-2; 8 bases fit TRBD1. The CDR3 is 15 amino acids. V was pared by 4 bases and J by 5 bases, with 9 bases of the junction left unmatched. Germline CDR1 reads LNHDA; CDR2 reads SQIVND (reference sequence). The CDR3 DNA reads as TGTGCCAGTAGTACGAGAAACAGGGGGTATTATGGCTACACCTTC. It translates to CASSTRNRGYYGYTF.

The chain recombines TRBV27 with TRBJ2-6, with 7 nucleotides matching TRBD1. Losses at the gene ends were 6 bases for V and 0 bases for J; bases not matched to a gene: 8. CDR3 size: 17 residues. Germline V gives CDR1 MNHEY, CDR2 SMNVEV (reference sequence). The chain's CDR3 is CASRRWDSPSGANVLTF. The DNA of the CDR3 is TGTGCCAGCAGACGATGGGACAGCCCCTCTGGGGCCAACGTCCTGACTTTC.

This clone was seen only a few times. The chain combines TRBV28 with TRBJ2-7; D gene uncertain. With 3 bases removed from V and 3 bases from J, the gap between germline ends came to 9 bases. Germline V gene sequence: CDR1 MDHEN, CDR2 SYDVKM. The CDR3 is 13 amino acids. CDR3 bases: TGTGCCAGCAGTTTCGACTTGGACTACGAGCAGTACTTC. The encoded protein is CASSFDLDYEQYF.

The chain uses TRBV28 and TRBJ1-1; D remains ambiguous. Trimming removed 6 bases from V and 1 base from J, with 12 bases in between. The CDR3 extends over 14 amino acids. The germline V gene encodes CDR1 MDHEN and CDR2 SYDVKM. CDR3 amino acids: CASSLKGRNTEAFF. CDR3 sequence (DNA): TGTGCCAGCAGCCTTAAAGGGAGGAACACTGAAGCTTTCTTT.

This clone was recorded once. This chain connects TRBV6-1 to TRBJ1-2, with a tentative D call TRBD1 (5 bases). The CDR3 sequence is 14 residues long. The V end lost 0 bases, the J end lost 6 bases, and 11 bases lay between the germline ends. Germline CDR1 MNHNS, CDR2 SASEGT. CDR3 DNA: TGTGCCAGCAGTGAAGCGCTGAAGGGGAATGGCTACACCTTC. Translation: CASSEALKGNGYTF.